The sequence of this TCR beta chain was determined in a study of T cells in Graves' hyperthyroidism and ophthalmopathy (dated by TCRdb to the late 2010s). About the investigation overall: Peripheral blood samples were taken at initial diagnosis, before any treatment was given. According to the paper, TCR Vbeta CDR3 sequencing was carried out on 135 peripheral blood samples, which came from 40 to 45 ophthalmopathy, around 75 hyperthyroidism and roughly 17 progressor patients. Prospective prediction of ophthalmopathy was tested in an independent validation cohort consisting of some 19 hyperthyroidism patients and approximately 16 patients who later progressed to ophthalmopathy. A discovery cohort of about a hundred patients, 43 with Graves' ophthalmopathy and 55 to 65 with stable Graves' hyperthyroidism, was used to find distinguishing TCR V-J signatures. After blood sampling, hyperthyroidism patients were treated with methimazole at a starting dose of 30 mg daily, and ophthalmopathy patients were treated with high-dose intravenous methylprednisolone. For training and testing, the 110 or so patients in the discovery cohort were randomly divided in a 7:3 ratio. Thyroid tissue and blood T-cell repertoires from over 5 Graves' hyperthyroidism patients were also compared in the study.

The TCR beta CDR3 regions were amplified from the RNA transcripts. The first round of RT-PCR for the TCR CDR3 was performed with the HTBI primer set and the Qiagen OneStep RT-PCR kit. Libraries were constructed in a second round of multiplex PCR, after which size selection and purification were performed. Libraries were sequenced paired-end with 100 bp reads on an Illumina HiSeq2000. The authors' pipeline ran thus. Raw data were processed with SOAPnuke, discarding reads with adapters, uncalled bases, mean Phred below 15, or no exact constant-primer or identifier match. COPE v1.2.5 was used to merge high-quality paired reads, and clonotypes were defined as unique nucleotide sequences. MiTCR v1.1 was used to align clonotypes to the IMGT TRBV, TRBD and TRBJ reference segments. Only V-J combinations with frequency above 0.0001, covering 99% to 99.2% of repertoires, were analysed. A TCS score was defined as the ratio between F50 (clonal expansion) and ExV (chaos), using BLOSUM62-based TCRdist between CDR3 peptides within each V-J. Welch's t-statistics and random forest reduced fewer than 550 V-J features to about 12, which were used in a naive Bayes classifier (R e1071). The Morisita-Horn index was used to measure how similar the thyroid and blood repertoires were. The raw public reads went through TCRdb reprocessing: fastp at Q25, MiXCR clone calling, in-frame beta chains kept. Rows with a matching CDR3 protein are joined into one entry that keeps the most common DNA and genes. The V and J calls and clone size are TCRdb's, not the authors'. In all, the sample holds hundreds of thousands of distinct CDR3 sequences, and roughly 37% of those were seen once. The top ten clones comprise roughly 8.3% of the sample.

Summary of the overall study and its limitations: During validation, the model predicted progression to ophthalmopathy a median of around six months ahead of onset, with just under 71% sensitivity and more than 72% specificity. Most expanded thyroid clonotypes (frequency above 0.001) were also detected in blood, suggesting blood repertoires may reflect thyroid immune responses. A 13 V-J signature model separated ophthalmopathy from stable hyperthyroidism, with around 91% sensitivity and approximately 81% specificity in cross-validation and 80%/75% in testing. Sample size was not statistically predetermined, and investigators were not blinded to group allocation.

From the cysteine through the phenylalanine, the CDR3 covers 14 amino acids. The only DNA kept is the CDR3, 42 bases in frame from the first base. Trimming removed 8 bases from V and 6 bases from J; the gene matches leave 11 bases unexplained. Concerning this clonotype itself: Its binding antigen is unknown. Base qualities are not recorded, but no much larger clone differs from it by a single base.

Stable Graves' hyperthyroidism was defined as no progression to ophthalmopathy during 18 months of follow-up. Hyperthyroidism patients were newly diagnosed, had a disease duration of under 2 months, and were aged 18 to 65 years. Any patient with an uncontrolled infection, another autoimmune disease, pregnancy or lactation was excluded. Diagnoses were established on the basis of clinical symptoms, serum thyroxine and TRAb, thyroid ultrasound, and orbital computed tomography. Ficoll-Paque density gradient centrifugation was used to isolate PBMCs from 8 to 10 ml of fresh peripheral blood. Trizol reagent was used to extract total RNA, and RNA quality was then checked on an Agilent 2100 Bioanalyzer.

The sequence links TRBV12-3 or TRBV12-4 to TRBJ2-7, and 9 bases in between align with TRBD1. This sequence originates from a man aged 18 to 30 with Graves' hyperthyroidism. Sequenced sample: blood. The DNA sequence follows: TGTGCCAGCGAAAAACAGGGGGCGCCGGGCGAGCAGTACTTC. Its protein reads: CASEKQGAPGEQYF.